What follows is one T cell receptor (beta chain) and its context. From germline, CDR1 is LGHNA and CDR2 YSLEER. CDR3 length equals 18 residues. Trimming stripped 0 bases from V and 1 base from J, with 18 bases between. The sample comes from a study of T cell responses to AZD1222 COVID-19 vaccine. Pooled samples include second doses given at about 4 or 12 weeks. Repertoires were generated with immunoSEQ multiplex PCR, while TCRdb's copy carries only in-frame clones and drops some. The sample carries more than 150,000 clones, just over 90% recorded once. The TCR was taken from an adult who received the AZD1222 COVID-19 vaccine. The chain recombines TRBV4-3 with TRBJ1-2; D is ambiguous. This material consisted of peripheral blood, taken 28 days after the second AZD1222 dose. In nucleotides, the CDR3 is TGCGCCAGCAGCCAAGATGTTTTTAGCGACAAACTTAACTATGGCTACACCTTC. It codes for CASSQDVFSDKLNYGYTF.